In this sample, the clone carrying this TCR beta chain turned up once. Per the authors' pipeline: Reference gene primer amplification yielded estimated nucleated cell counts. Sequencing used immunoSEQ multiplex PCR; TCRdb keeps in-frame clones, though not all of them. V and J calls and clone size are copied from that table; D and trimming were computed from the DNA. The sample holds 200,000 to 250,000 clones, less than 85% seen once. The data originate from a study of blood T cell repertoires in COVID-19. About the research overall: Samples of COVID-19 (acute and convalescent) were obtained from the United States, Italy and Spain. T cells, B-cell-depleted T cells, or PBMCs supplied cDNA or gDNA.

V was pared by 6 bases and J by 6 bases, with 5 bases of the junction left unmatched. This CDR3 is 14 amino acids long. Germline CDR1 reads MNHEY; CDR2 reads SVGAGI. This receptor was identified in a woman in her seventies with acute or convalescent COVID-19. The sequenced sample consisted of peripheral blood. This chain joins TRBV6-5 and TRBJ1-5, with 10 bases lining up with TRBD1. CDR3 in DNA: TGTGCCAGCAGACCGACAGGGGGCGGTCAGCCCCAGCATTTT. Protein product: CASRPTGGGQPQHF.